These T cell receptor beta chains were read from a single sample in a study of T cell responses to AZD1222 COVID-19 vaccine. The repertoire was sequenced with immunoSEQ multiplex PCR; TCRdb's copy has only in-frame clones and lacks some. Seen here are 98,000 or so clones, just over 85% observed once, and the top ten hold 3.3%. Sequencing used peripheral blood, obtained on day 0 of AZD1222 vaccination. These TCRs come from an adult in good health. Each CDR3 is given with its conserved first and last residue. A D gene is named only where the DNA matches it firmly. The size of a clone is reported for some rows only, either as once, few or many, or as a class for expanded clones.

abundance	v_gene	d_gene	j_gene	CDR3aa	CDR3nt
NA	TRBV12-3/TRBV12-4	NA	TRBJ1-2	CASSPQYGYTF	TGTGCCAGCAGTCCTCAGTATGGCTACACCTTC
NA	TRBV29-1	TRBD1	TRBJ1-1	CSARTPGQGKGEAFF	TGCAGCGCTAGAACTCCGGGACAGGGGAAGGGTGAAGCTTTCTTT
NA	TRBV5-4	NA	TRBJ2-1	CASSSPSGPRNYNEQFF	TGTGCCAGCAGCTCCCCCTCGGGCCCCAGAAATTACAATGAGCAGTTCTTC
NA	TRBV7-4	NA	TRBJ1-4	CASSQLGLFYEKLFF	TGTGCCAGCAGCCAATTAGGCCTCTTTTATGAAAAACTGTTTTTT
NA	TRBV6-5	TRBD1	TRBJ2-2	CAWEQGKNTGELFF	TGTGCCTGGGAACAGGGGAAGAACACCGGGGAGCTGTTTTTT
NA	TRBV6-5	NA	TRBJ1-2	CASSSPELGGYTF	TGTGCCAGCAGTTCCCCGGAGTTGGGTGGCTACACCTTC
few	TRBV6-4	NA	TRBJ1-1	CTGVTEAFF	TGTACAGGTGTGACTGAAGCTTTCTTT
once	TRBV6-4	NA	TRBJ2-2	CASSDSDTGELFF	TGTGCCAGCAGTGACTCGGACACCGGGGAGCTGTTTTTT
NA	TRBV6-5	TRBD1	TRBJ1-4	CASRIDGTGGEKLFF	TGTGCCAGCAGAATCGACGGGACAGGGGGGGAAAAACTGTTTTTT
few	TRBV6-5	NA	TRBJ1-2	CASRGQSRYYGYTF	TGTGCCAGCAGAGGACAGTCTCGTTACTATGGCTACACCTTC
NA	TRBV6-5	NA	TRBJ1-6	CASTLFGSENSPLHF	TGTGCCAGCACCCTTTTCGGCAGCGAAAATTCACCCCTCCACTTT
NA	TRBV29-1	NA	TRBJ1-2	CSVEDGSGYTF	TGCAGCGTTGAAGATGGGAGCGGCTACACCTTC
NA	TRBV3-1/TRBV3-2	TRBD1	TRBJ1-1	CASSQVGQSRGSAFF	TGTGCCAGCAGCCAAGTTGGGCAGTCCAGGGGGTCGGCTTTCTTT
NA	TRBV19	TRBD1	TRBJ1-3	CATGQLSGNTIYF	TGTGCCACGGGACAGTTGTCTGGAAACACCATATATTTT
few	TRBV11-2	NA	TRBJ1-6	CASSPGHTASPLHF	TGTGCCAGCAGTCCGGGACATACGGCGTCACCCCTCCACTTT
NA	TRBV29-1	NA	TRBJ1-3	CSVGDLVRGSGNTIYF	TGCAGCGTTGGGGACTTGGTCCGTGGCTCTGGAAACACCATATATTTT
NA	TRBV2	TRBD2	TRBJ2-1	CASRRSLAPEQFF	TGTGCCAGCCGTAGATCACTAGCGCCGGAGCAGTTCTTC
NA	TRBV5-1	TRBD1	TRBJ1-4	CASSLEAGGNEKLFF	TGCGCCAGCAGCTTGGAGGCAGGGGGGAATGAAAAACTGTTTTTT
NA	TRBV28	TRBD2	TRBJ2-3	CASLSGGAADTQYF	TGTGCCAGCCTAAGCGGGGGGGCCGCAGATACGCAGTATTTT
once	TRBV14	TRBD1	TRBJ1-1	CASSLGQGYTEAFF	TGTGCCAGCAGCCTGGGACAGGGTTACACTGAAGCTTTCTTT
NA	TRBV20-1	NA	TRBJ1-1	CTWRTEAFF	TGCACATGGCGCACTGAAGCTTTCTTT
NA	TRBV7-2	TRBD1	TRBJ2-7	CASSPGDRPLTEQYF	TGTGCCAGCAGCCCCGGGGACAGACCCTTAACGGAGCAGTACTTC
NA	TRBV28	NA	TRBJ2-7	CASSQPRSLPLHEQYF	TGTGCCAGCAGTCAACCCCGGAGCCTACCTCTACACGAGCAGTACTTC
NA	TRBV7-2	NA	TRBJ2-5	CASSLGGNQETQYF	TGTGCCAGCAGCTTAGGCGGGAACCAAGAGACCCAGTACTTC
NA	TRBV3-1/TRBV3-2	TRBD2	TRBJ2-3	CASSQALAGVDTQYF	TGTGCCAGCAGCCAAGCGTTAGCGGGGGTGGATACGCAGTATTTT
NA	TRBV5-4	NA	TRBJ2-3	CASSLAVGADTQYF	TGTGCCAGCAGCTTGGCCGTTGGTGCAGATACGCAGTATTTT
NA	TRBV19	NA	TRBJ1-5	CASSIPIGADSNQPQHF	TGTGCCAGTAGTATACCTATAGGGGCGGATAGCAATCAGCCCCAGCATTTT
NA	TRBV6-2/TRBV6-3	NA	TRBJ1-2	CASSPLRGGYTF	TGTGCCAGCAGCCCTCTACGGGGGGGCTACACCTTC
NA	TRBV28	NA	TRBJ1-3	CASSSAGVGSGNTIYF	TGTGCCAGCAGTTCGGCAGGAGTCGGCTCTGGAAACACCATATATTTT
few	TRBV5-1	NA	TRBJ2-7	CASSLRGDLQDEQYF	TGCGCCAGCAGCTTGAGGGGTGACCTCCAGGACGAGCAGTACTTC
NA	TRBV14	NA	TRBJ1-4	CASSQDGYRLFF	TGTGCCAGCAGCCAAGACGGTTATCGCCTGTTTTTT
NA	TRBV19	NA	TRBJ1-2	CASSDTGISGYTF	TGTGCCAGTAGTGACACAGGGATCAGTGGCTACACCTTC
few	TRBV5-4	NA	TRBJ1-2	CASSSGLTNYGYTF	TGTGCCAGCAGCTCGGGGCTTACTAACTATGGCTACACCTTC
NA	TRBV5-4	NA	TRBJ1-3	CASSLQGSGNTIYF	TGTGCCAGCAGCTTACAGGGATCTGGAAACACCATATATTTT
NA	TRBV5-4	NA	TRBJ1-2	CASSHPTAGVGYGYTF	TGTGCCAGCAGCCACCCTACGGCGGGGGTGGGCTATGGCTACACCTTC
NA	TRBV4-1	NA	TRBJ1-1	CASKGGGWTRGDEAFF	TGCGCCAGCAAAGGGGGGGGATGGACCCGAGGGGATGAAGCTTTCTTT
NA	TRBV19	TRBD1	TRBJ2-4	CASSPRDSRNIQYF	TGTGCCAGTAGTCCCCGGGACAGCCGGAACATTCAGTACTTC
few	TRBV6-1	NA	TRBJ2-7	CASSEGPTYEQYF	TGTGCCAGCAGTGAGGGTCCCACCTACGAGCAGTACTTC
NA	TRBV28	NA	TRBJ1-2	CASITSEAEYGGYTF	TGTGCCAGCATTACATCCGAGGCAGAGTATGGGGGCTACACCTTC
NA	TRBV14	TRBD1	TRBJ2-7	CASSGTGTGGKQYF	TGTGCCAGCAGCGGAACCGGGACAGGGGGCAAGCAGTACTTC
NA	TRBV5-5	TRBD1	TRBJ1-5	CASSSVGQGAFPQHF	TGTGCCAGCAGCTCCGTTGGACAGGGGGCTTTTCCCCAGCATTTT
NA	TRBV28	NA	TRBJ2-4	CASSFGRGTKNIQYF	TGTGCCAGCAGTTTTGGGAGGGGGACCAAAAACATTCAGTACTTC
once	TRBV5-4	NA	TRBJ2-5	CASGTEEETQYF	TGTGCCAGCGGTACGGAAGAAGAGACCCAGTACTTC
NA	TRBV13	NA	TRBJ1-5	CASSLGGYGSNQPQHF	TGTGCCAGCAGCTTAGGCGGTTATGGTAGCAATCAGCCCCAGCATTTT
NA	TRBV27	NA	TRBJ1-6	CASSITSSGNSPLHF	TGTGCCAGCAGTATAACAAGCAGCGGGAATTCACCCCTCCACTTT
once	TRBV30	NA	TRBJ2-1	CAWTAYNEQFF	TGTGCCTGGACCGCCTACAATGAGCAGTTCTTC
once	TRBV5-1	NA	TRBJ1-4	CASSLAPPGQGNEKLFF	TGCGCCAGCAGCTTGGCCCCCCCAGGGCAGGGGAATGAAAAACTGTTTTTT
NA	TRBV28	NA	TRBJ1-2	CASSVPGAGGYTF	TGTGCCAGCAGTGTCCCAGGGGCCGGTGGCTACACCTTC
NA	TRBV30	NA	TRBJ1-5	CACLDSRGYSNQPQHF	TGTGCCTGCCTAGATTCACGGGGGTATAGCAATCAGCCCCAGCATTTT
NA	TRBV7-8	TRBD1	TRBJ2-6	CASSLASTGYSGANVLTF	TGTGCCAGCAGCTTAGCGTCGACAGGGTATTCTGGGGCCAACGTCCTGACTTTC
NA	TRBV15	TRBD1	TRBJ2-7	CATTDRGGEQYF	TGTGCCACCACGGACAGGGGAGGCGAGCAGTACTTC
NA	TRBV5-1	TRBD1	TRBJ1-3	CASSLEGAKTDTIYF	TGCGCCAGCAGCTTGGAGGGGGCAAAGACTGACACCATATATTTT
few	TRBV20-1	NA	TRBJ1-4	CSARNEKLFF	TGCAGTGCTAGAAATGAAAAACTGTTTTTT
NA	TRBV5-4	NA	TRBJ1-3	CASSLGGAGNTIYF	TGTGCCAGCAGCTTAGGAGGAGCTGGAAACACCATATATTTT
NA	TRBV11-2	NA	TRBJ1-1	CASEGYMNTEAFF	TGTGCCAGCGAGGGGTACATGAACACTGAAGCTTTCTTT
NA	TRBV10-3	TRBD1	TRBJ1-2	CAISDRPMGQGFGYTF	TGTGCCATCAGTGATCGACCCATGGGACAGGGATTTGGCTACACCTTC
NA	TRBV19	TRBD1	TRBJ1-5	CASSISGDRAYQPQHF	TGTGCCAGTAGTATATCTGGGGACAGGGCTTATCAGCCCCAGCATTTT